The sequence of this T cell receptor (beta chain) was determined in a study of blood T cells in healthy people across ages (dated by TCRdb to the mid-2010s). Concerning the study at large: In model experiments, template switching captured about one uniquely barcoded TCR beta cDNA molecule for every two T cells. The study measured age-related changes in TCR beta repertoire diversity using deep sequencing normalized with unique cDNA molecular identifiers. Four age groups were formed from the donors: young (average about 17 years), middle-aged (approximately 40), aged (approximately 60) and long-lived (82). Using the same blood draw, the study looked at two additional independent replicas of 1 million unique cDNA reads for two donors, one aged 18 to 30 and the other aged 80 or older.

The donors were 40 or so Caucasian individuals from Russia, aged 6 to 90 years, who were systemically healthy. Ten milliliters of peripheral blood were drawn from each donor into EDTA-treated Vacutainer tubes. Ficoll-Paque density-gradient centrifugation was used to isolate PBMCs, with at least 7 million per sample. Total RNA was extracted from PBMCs with Trizol reagent, with at least 5.5 micrograms obtained per sample. Naive CD45RAhigh/CD27high T cell percentages were measured by flow cytometry on a PBMC aliquot from every donor. Broader findings and caveats from the paper: The CMV infection status of donors was not known, potentially confounding age-related changes in expanded clonotypes. Conclusive comparison of naive and antigen-experienced compartments was prevented by the profiling of bulk unsorted PBMCs. Estimates of total diversity based on one million sequenced T cells were considered lower bounds and underestimates. The percentage of naive T cells measured by flow cytometry correlated strongly with observed TCR beta diversity. As age increased, observed TCR beta diversity per million T cells dropped in a roughly linear way, and a significant reduction was already evident by age about 40. The long-lived group showed more naive CD4+ T cells, fewer expanded clones and increased TCR diversity than the aged group, suggesting age selection.

Library prep was done by 5' RACE. These reads were obtained on an Illumina HiSeq 2500. A second PCR of about 6 to 11 cycles was performed with a sample-barcoded 5' primer and a J-beta primer mix. A unique molecular identifier was introduced onto each TCR beta cDNA molecule by a template-switch 5' adaptor carrying 12 random nucleotides. Each sample yielded at least 3 million CDR3-containing paired-end reads. The Mint cDNA synthesis kit, primed by a TRBC-specific oligonucleotide, was used to synthesize first-strand cDNA from all RNA. Following uracil-DNA glycosylase treatment, all cDNA underwent a first 18-cycle PCR with the universal primers M1SS and BC2_uni_R. In the original analysis: For normalization, 1 million high-quality reads were randomly selected from each sample, with every read carrying a distinct molecular identifier. Reads with shared molecular identifiers were discarded instead of being binned into consensus sequences. CDR3 identification, clonotype clustering and error correction used MiTCR with a Q25 quality threshold and the strictest error-elimination algorithm. A nonparametric unseen species model with Euler transformation was used to estimate a lower bound on total TCR beta diversity. The raw public data were reprocessed by TCRdb itself: fastp quality trimming at Q25, MiXCR clonotype calling, in-frame beta chains only. Every CDR3 protein is listed once, alongside the most common genes and DNA of its rows. For this entry, the V and J calls and clone size follow TCRdb and not the study's own pipeline. This sample gives about 760,000 distinct CDR3 sequences in total; 20% to 30% of them show up just once. The top ten clonotypes cover under 9.5% of the sample.

The CDR3 measures 17 amino acids from cysteine to phenylalanine. The CDR3 DNA has 51 bases and is translated from base 1. From a lookup of the germline V gene, CDR1 and CDR2 are MGHRA and YSYEKL. Relative to germline, V is 5 bases shorter and J is 1 base shorter, with 20 bases between their ends. In this sample, this clonotype turned up a few times. It lacks a known antigen. No much larger clone exists at a distance of one base, and base qualities are not known. The same sample was also studied in work on T cells of mothers and their children. Drawing on the second study: Donors were nine systemically healthy Caucasian individuals: three mothers and their six children. cDNA synthesis consumed the entire amount of extracted RNA, loaded at about 1.5 ug RNA in each 15 ul reaction. In the second PCR, the M1S primer introduced both the sample barcodes and 2-4 random nucleotides. Over 8 million TCR beta CDR3 reads came from each mother, compared with some 3 million reads from each child. TCR recombination output is similarly shaped by thymic selection in related and unrelated pairs, with a minor effect exerted by inherited differences. Related mother-child pairs always showed normalized repertoire overlap that was slightly higher than in unrelated mother-child pairs, though the difference was never significant. No persistent microchimeric T cell clones were found, with a detection sensitivity of approximately 94 clones per million clonotypes. In the study, deep NGS was used to compare the TCR beta repertoires of mothers and children, and features distinguishing related mother-child pairs from unrelated individuals were sought. On average, the children were around 11 +/- 4 years old, while the mothers were approximately 41 +/- 4 years old. Libraries were sequenced on Illumina HiSeq 2000 with 100+100 nt paired-end reads after adapter ligation with NEBNext reagents. Mother and child libraries were prepared a month apart and sequenced in separate runs to prevent cross-contamination. Between roughly 500,000 and 2,300,000 distinct TCR beta clonotypes were identified per donor. Naive TCR beta clonotypes were estimated from low-frequency clonotypes matched to each donor's FACS-determined naive share, without sorting.

Sequencing was carried out using blood. This sequence uses TRBV4-1 and TRBJ2-5; the D gene is perhaps TRBD2, on 6 matching bases. The receptor was derived from a boy younger than 18 in good health. The CDR3: CASSADHTGDFQETQYF. The sequence in DNA is TGCGCCAGCAGCGCAGACCATACGGGGGATTTCCAAGAGACCCAGTACTTC.